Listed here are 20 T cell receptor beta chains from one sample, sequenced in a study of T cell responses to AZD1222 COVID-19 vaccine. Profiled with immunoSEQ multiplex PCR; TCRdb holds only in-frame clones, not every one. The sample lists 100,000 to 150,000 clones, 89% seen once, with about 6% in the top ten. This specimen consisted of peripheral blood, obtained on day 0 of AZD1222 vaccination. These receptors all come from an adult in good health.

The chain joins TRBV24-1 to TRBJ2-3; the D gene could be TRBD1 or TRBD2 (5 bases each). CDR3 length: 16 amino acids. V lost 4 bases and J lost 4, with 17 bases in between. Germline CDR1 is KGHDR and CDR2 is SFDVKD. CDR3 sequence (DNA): TGTGCCACCAGTGACCCCGGTCGGGGCGCAGCAGATACGCAGTATTTT. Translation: CATSDPGRGAADTQYF.

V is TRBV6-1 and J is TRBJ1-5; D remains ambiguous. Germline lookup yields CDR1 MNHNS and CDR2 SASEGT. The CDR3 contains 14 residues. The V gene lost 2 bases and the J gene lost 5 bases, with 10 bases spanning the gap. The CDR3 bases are TGTGCCAGCAGTGAATTTAACAGAGATCAGCCCCAGCATTTT. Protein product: CASSEFNRDQPQHF.

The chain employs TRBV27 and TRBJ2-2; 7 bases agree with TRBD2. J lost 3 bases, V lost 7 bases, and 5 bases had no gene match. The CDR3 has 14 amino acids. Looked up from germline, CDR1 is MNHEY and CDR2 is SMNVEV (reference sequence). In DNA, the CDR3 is TGTGCCAGCACACGGGGGGTATACACCGGGGAGCTGTTTTTT. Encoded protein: CASTRGVYTGELFF.

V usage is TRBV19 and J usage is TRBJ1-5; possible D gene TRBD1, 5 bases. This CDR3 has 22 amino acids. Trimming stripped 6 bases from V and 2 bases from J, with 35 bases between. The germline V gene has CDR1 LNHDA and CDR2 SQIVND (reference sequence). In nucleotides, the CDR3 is TGTGCCAGTAGAAAACGGGGCCCACGGTCCGGGTCGGAGGCCGGGGGCAATCAGCCCCAGCATTTT. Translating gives CASRKRGPRSGSEAGGNQPQHF.

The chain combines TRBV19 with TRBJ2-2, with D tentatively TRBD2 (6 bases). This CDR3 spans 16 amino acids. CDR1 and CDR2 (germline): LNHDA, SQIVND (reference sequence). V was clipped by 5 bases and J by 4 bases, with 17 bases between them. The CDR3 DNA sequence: TGTGCCAGTAGTGCCCTTCGCGGGACCACCACCGGGGAGCTGTTTTTT. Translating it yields CASSALRGTTTGELFF.

CDR3 bases: TGTGCCAGCAGCTTGGACCCACAGCCCCAGCATTTT. Its translation: CASSLDPQPQHF. This sequence joins TRBV7-9 and TRBJ1-5; D gene ambiguous. V gave up 3 bases and J gave up 7 bases, with 7 bases separating them. The CDR3 is 12 amino acids. CDR1 and CDR2 (germline): SEHNR, FQNEAQ (reference sequence).

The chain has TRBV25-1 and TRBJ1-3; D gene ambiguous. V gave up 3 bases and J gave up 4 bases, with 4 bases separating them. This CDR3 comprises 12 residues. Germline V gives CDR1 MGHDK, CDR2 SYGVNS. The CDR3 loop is CASSDSGNTIYF. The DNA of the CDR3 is TGTGCCAGCAGTGATTCGGGAAACACCATATATTTT.

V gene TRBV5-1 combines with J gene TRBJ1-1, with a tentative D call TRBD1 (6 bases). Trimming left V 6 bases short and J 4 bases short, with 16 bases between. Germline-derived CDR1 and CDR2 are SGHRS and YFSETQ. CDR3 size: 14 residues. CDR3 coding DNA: TGCGCCAGCACCTGGACAGTGGGGACCACTGAAGCTTTCTTT. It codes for CASTWTVGTTEAFF.

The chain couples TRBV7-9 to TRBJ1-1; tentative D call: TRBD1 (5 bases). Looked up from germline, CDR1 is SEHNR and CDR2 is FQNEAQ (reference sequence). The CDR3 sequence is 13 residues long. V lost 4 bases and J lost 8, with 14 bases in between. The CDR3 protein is CASSSTGGLEAFF. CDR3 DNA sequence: TGTGCCAGCAGCTCGACCGGGGGACTAGAAGCTTTCTTT.

The CDR3 loop is CASSQRVGRTEAFF. The CDR3 DNA reads as TGTGCCAGCAGCCAAAGGGTGGGACGCACTGAAGCTTTCTTT. This chain uses TRBV7-9 with TRBJ1-1; D may be TRBD1 (5 bases). Trimming took 5 bases from V and 4 from J, leaving 14 bases between them. Germline V lookup: CDR1 SEHNR, CDR2 FQNEAQ (reference sequence). The CDR3 is made up of 14 amino acids.

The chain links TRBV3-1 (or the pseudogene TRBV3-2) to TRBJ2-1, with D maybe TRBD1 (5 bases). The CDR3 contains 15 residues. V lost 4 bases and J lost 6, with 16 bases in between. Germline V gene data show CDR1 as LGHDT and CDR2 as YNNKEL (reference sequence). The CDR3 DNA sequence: TGTGCCAGCAGCCCCTGGACACGGTCGATCAATGAGCAGTTCTTC. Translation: CASSPWTRSINEQFF.

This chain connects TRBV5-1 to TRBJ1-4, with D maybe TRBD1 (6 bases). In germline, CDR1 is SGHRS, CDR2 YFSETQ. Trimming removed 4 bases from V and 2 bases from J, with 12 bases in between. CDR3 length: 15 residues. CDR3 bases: TGCGCCAGCAGCACGGAGGGGGGGACTAATGAAAAACTGTTTTTT. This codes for CASSTEGGTNEKLFF.

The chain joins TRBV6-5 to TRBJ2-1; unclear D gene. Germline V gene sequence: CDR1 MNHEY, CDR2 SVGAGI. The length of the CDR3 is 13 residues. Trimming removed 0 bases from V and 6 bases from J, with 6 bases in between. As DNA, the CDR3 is TGTGCCAGCAGTTACTCGAATCTCAATGAGCAGTTCTTC. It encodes CASSYSNLNEQFF.

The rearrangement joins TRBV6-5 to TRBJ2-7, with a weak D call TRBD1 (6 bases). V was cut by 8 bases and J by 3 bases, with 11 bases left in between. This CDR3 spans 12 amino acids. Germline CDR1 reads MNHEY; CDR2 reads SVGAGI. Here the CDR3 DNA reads TGTGCCAGCGCCGGGACACTCTACGAGCAGTACTTC. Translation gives CASAGTLYEQYF.

CDR3 in amino acids: CASSPYYTANSGNTIYF. CDR3 DNA: TGTGCCAGCTCACCTTATTATACAGCCAACTCTGGAAACACCATATATTTT. The V call is TRBV18, the J call TRBJ1-3; no clear D gene. With 3 bases removed from V and 0 bases from J, the gap between germline ends came to 15 bases. The germline CDR1 and CDR2 sequences are KGHSH and LQKENI. The CDR3 loop spans 17 amino acids. The full variable domain, rest sourced from reference TRBV18 and TRBJ1-3, is NAGVMQNPRHLVRRRGQEARLRCSPMKGHSHVYWYRQLPEEGLKFMVYLQKENIIDESGMPKERFSAEFPKEGPSILRIQQVVRGDSAAYFCASSPYYTANSGNTIYFGEGSWLTVV.

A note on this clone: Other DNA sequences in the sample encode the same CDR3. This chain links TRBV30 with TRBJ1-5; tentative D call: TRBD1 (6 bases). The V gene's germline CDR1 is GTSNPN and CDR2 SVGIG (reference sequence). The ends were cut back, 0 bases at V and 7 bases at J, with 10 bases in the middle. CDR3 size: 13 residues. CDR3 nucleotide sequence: TGTGCCTGGAGTGTAGAGGGGGGACAGCCCCAGCATTTT. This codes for CAWSVEGGQPQHF. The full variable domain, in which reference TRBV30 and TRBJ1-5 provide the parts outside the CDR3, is SQTIHQWPATLVQPVGSPLSLECTVEGTSNPNLYWYRQAAGRGLQLLFYSVGIGQISSEVPQNLSASRPQDRQFILSSKKLLLSDSGFYLCAWSVEGGQPQHFGDGTRLSIL.

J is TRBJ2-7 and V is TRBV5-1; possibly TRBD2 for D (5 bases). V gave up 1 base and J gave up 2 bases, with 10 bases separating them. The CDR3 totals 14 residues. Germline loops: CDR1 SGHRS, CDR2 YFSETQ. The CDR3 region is CASSLNRGTYEQYF. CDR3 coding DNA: TGCGCCAGCAGCTTGAACAGAGGGACCTACGAGCAGTACTTC.

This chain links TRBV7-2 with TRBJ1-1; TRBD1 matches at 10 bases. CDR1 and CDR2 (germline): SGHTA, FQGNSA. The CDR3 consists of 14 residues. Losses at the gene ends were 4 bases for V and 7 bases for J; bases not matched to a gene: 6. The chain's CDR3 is CASSYRTGGVEAFF. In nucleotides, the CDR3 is TGTGCCAGCAGCTACCGGACAGGGGGAGTTGAAGCTTTCTTT.

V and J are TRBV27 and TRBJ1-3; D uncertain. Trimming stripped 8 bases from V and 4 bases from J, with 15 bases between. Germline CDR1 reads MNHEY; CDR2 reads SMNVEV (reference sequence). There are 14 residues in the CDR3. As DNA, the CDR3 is TGTGCCAGCCGCGGGAATGAAGCAGGAAACACCATATATTTT. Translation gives CASRGNEAGNTIYF.

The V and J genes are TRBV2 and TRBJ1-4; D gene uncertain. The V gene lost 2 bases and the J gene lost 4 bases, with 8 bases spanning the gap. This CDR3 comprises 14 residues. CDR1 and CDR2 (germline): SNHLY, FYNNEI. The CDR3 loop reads CASSERTFNEKLFF. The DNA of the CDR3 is TGTGCCAGCAGTGAAAGGACCTTTAATGAAAAACTGTTTTTT.